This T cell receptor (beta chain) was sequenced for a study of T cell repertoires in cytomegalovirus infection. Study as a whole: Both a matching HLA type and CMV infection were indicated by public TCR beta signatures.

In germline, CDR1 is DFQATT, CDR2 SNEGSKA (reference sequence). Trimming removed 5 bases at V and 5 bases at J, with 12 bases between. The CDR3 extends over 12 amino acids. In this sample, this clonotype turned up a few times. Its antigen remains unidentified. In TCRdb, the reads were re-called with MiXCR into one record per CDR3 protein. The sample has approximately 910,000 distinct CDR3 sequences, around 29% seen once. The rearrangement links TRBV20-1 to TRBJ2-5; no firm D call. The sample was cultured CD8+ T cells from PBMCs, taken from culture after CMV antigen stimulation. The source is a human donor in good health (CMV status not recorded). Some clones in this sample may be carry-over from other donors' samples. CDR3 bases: TGCAGTGCTTTCTTAGCCACGGAGACCCAGTACTTC. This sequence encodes CSAFLATETQYF.